The 21 T cell receptor beta chains presented below share a single source sample, sequenced in a study of CXCR3-negative and CXCR3-positive naive CD8 T cells. Regarding the study as a whole: For CXCR3-positive naive cells, TRB CDR3s were more hydrophobic than those of CXCR3-negative naive cells.

All TRB cDNA libraries came from 5' RACE performed with UMI labels. From the 5' RACE reads, TCRdb lists one entry per CDR3 protein and no DNA. The repertoire table contains about 89,000 distinct CDR3 sequences. Their specific antigens are unknown. Sample: naive CXCR3+ CD8+ T cells from blood. Subset reported: CD45RO-CCR7+CD27+CD95- naive CD8+ T cells expressing CXCR3 (TNR3+). Every receptor here comes from a human donor in good health. Some clones in this sample may be carry-over from other donors' samples.

V gene TRBV23-1 combines with J gene TRBJ2-1; the TCRdb D gene call, TRBD1, has no DNA to confirm it. TRBV23-1 carries the ORF label, with uncertain function. The CDR3 runs to 17 residues. The CDR3 loop is CASSQTWGGHSYNEQFF.

The chain carries TRBV10-2 and TRBJ2-3. This CDR3 region has 14 residues. CDR1 WSHSY and CDR2 SAAADI come from the germline V gene. The CDR3 here is CASSELNSADTQYF.

V usage is TRBV7-8 and J usage is TRBJ1-5. The CDR3 extends over 16 amino acids. CDR1 and CDR2 from the germline V gene are SGHVS and FQNEAQ. The CDR3 here is CASSLAAGISNQPQHF. Based on the CDR3 plus reference TRBV7-8 and TRBJ1-5, the full variable domain is GAGVSQSPRYKVAKRGQDVALRCDPISGHVSLFWYQQALGQGPEFLTYFQNEAQLDKSGLPSDRFFAERPEGSVSTLKIQRTQQEDSAVYLCASSLAAGISNQPQHFGDGTRLSIL.

The chain couples TRBV6-2 or TRBV6-3 to TRBJ2-4. This CDR3 spans 13 amino acids. CDR1 MNHEY and CDR2 SVGEGT come from the germline V gene. This chain's CDR3 is CASSQLAKNIQYF.

The chain couples TRBV12-3 or TRBV12-4 to TRBJ2-7; TCRdb's D call, TRBD2, is unchecked because there is no DNA. This CDR3 spans 14 amino acids. The CDR3 sequence: CASSLTSDYYEQYF.

The chain recombines TRBV20-1 with TRBJ1-6; with no DNA, the TCRdb D assignment of TRBD1 cannot be verified. The CDR3 is 13 residues long. Looked up from germline, CDR1 is DFQATT and CDR2 is SNEGSKA (reference sequence). CDR3 protein: CSAVVQEYSPLHF.

This chain joins TRBV11-2 and TRBJ2-5; as DNA is missing, the TRBD1 call by TCRdb cannot be tested. The CDR3 extends over 15 amino acids. Germline CDR1 is SGHAT and CDR2 is FQNNGV. CDR3 protein: CASSLETGGRETQYF.

The rearrangement links TRBV6-2 or TRBV6-3 to TRBJ2-3; TCRdb's D call of TRBD1 is untestable without DNA. The CDR3 contains 14 residues. Germline V gene lookup returns CDR1 MNHEY and CDR2 SVGEGT. The CDR3 spells CASSYGGATDTQYF.

V gene TRBV20-1 combines with J gene TRBJ1-2; TCRdb designates TRBD1, a call that cannot be tested without DNA. The CDR3 is made up of 14 amino acids. The V gene's germline CDR1 is DFQATT and CDR2 SNEGSKA (reference sequence). CDR3 sequence reads: CSARDLGRGYGYTF.

V and J are TRBV25-1 and TRBJ2-7; the TCRdb D gene call, TRBD2, has no DNA to confirm it. This CDR3 comprises 13 residues. Germline CDR1 reads MGHDK; CDR2 reads SYGVNS. The CDR3 sequence is CASSEGSTSGQYF.

This chain uses TRBV6-1 with TRBJ1-1; lacking DNA, the TRBD1 call made by TCRdb goes unchecked. Germline V lookup: CDR1 MNHNS, CDR2 SASEGT. The CDR3 sequence is 15 residues long. CDR3 in amino acids: CASSEREDRVAEAFF.

This chain joins TRBV6-2 or TRBV6-3 and TRBJ1-1; lacking DNA, the TRBD1 call made by TCRdb goes unchecked. The length of the CDR3 is 13 residues. Germline V lookup: CDR1 MNHEY, CDR2 SVGEGT. CDR3 region: CASSLGGRTEAFF.

V gene TRBV12-3 or TRBV12-4 combines with J gene TRBJ1-1; checking the TCRdb D call of TRBD1 is not possible without DNA. The CDR3 is 12 residues long. CDR3 in amino acids: CASSLGQFQAFF.

This rearrangement joins TRBV20-1 to TRBJ1-1. Germline-derived CDR1 and CDR2 are DFQATT and SNEGSKA (reference sequence). This CDR3 is built from 12 residues. Here the CDR3 reads CSARDDRAEAFF.

CDR3 sequence reads: CASSLMTGLSDEQFF. This chain connects TRBV7-3 to TRBJ2-1; as DNA is missing, the TRBD1 call by TCRdb cannot be tested. Per the germline V gene, CDR1 is SGHTA and CDR2 is FQGTGA. The CDR3 has 15 residues.

V usage is TRBV5-1 and J usage is TRBJ1-5. CDR1 is SGHRS and CDR2 is YFSETQ in the germline V gene. The CDR3 consists of 15 residues. This chain's CDR3 is CASSLLGTANQPQHF.

J is TRBJ2-5 and V is TRBV7-9. Germline V gene data show CDR1 as SEHNR and CDR2 as FQNEAQ (reference sequence). The CDR3 sequence is 14 residues long. This CDR3 is CASSFLASPASEYF.

This chain uses TRBV28 with TRBJ2-1; TCRdb selects TRBD1, and the lack of DNA leaves this call unchecked. CDR3 length equals 15 residues. Germline V gene sequence: CDR1 MDHEN, CDR2 SYDVKM. The CDR3 here is CASSSSGTAYNEQFF.

V and J are TRBV29-1 and TRBJ2-7; without DNA, the TCRdb call of TRBD2 cannot be checked. The CDR3 extends over 13 amino acids. Germline CDR1 SQVTM, CDR2 ANQGSEA. CDR3 residues: CSVEDGPVGEQYF.

The chain carries TRBV29-1 and TRBJ2-2; TCRdb indicates TRBD2, and absent DNA this call remains unverified. CDR1 and CDR2 from the germline V gene are SQVTM and ANQGSEA. The length of the CDR3 is 19 residues. The CDR3: CSVEDSAGLGGRYTGELFF.

CDR3 loop: CASSPLQGPHTEAFF. The chain uses TRBV14 and TRBJ1-1; TCRdb indicates TRBD1, and absent DNA this call remains unverified. The CDR3 spans 15 residues. The V gene's germline CDR1 is SGHDN and CDR2 FVKESK. The whole variable domain, remainder taken from reference TRBV14 and TRBJ1-1, is EAGVTQFPSHSVIEKGQTVTLRCDPISGHDNLYWYRRVMGKEIKFLLHFVKESKQDESGMPNNRFLAERTGGTYSTLKVQPAELEDSGVYFCASSPLQGPHTEAFFGQGTRLTVV.